A selection of T cell receptor beta chains follows, all from one sample in a study of PD-L1 blockade in urothelial cancer. TCRdb's table, derived via immunoSEQ multiplex PCR, lists solely in-frame clones and lacks some. The sample records just over 40,000 clones, approximately 84% being singletons. Source: PBMCs, taken around atezolizumab (anti-PD-L1) treatment. These receptors were obtained from a man in his 70s with urothelial cancer. The conserved cysteine and the conserved F or W are not part of the CDR3 here.

v_call: TRBV19; j_call: TRBJ2-5; cdr3_aa: ASSLGQETQY
v_call: TRBV7-8; j_call: TRBJ2-1; cdr3_aa: ASTQTTQGNNEQF
v_call: TRBV19; j_call: TRBJ1-2; cdr3_aa: ASSNWGGGYT
v_call: TRBV9; j_call: TRBJ1-4; cdr3_aa: ASSVGAGKLF
v_call: TRBV29-1; j_call: TRBJ1-5; cdr3_aa: SVGQGGINQPQH
v_call: TRBV9; j_call: TRBJ1-1; cdr3_aa: ASSVEQDTEAF
v_call: TRBV18; j_call: TRBJ1-5; cdr3_aa: ASSRLVGVNQPQH
v_call: TRBV29-1; j_call: TRBJ2-1; cdr3_aa: SVAGLATSSYNEQF
v_call: TRBV11-2; j_call: TRBJ2-5; cdr3_aa: ASSLLETQY
v_call: TRBV11-1; j_call: TRBJ2-5; cdr3_aa: ASSWSRGYQETQY
v_call: TRBV28; j_call: TRBJ2-7; cdr3_aa: ASSTPGTSGSYEQY
v_call: TRBV5-4; j_call: TRBJ1-2; cdr3_aa: ASSSRQGSGYGYT
v_call: TRBV29-1; j_call: TRBJ1-1; cdr3_aa: SVVGLPNSNTEAF
v_call: TRBV19; j_call: TRBJ2-1; cdr3_aa: ASRKTSGRFSYNEQF
v_call: TRBV28; j_call: TRBJ1-2; cdr3_aa: ASSSPVVSDYGYT
v_call: TRBV5-1; j_call: TRBJ2-2; cdr3_aa: ASSDQGGIGELF
v_call: TRBV29-1; j_call: TRBJ2-1; cdr3_aa: SETAQGVYNEQF
v_call: TRBV19; j_call: TRBJ2-5; cdr3_aa: ASSMTSGRETQY
v_call: TRBV19; j_call: TRBJ2-7; cdr3_aa: ASSTGGRGYEQY
v_call: TRBV10-2; j_call: TRBJ2-1; cdr3_aa: ASSDPGLAIGNEQF
v_call: TRBV30; j_call: TRBJ2-1; cdr3_aa: AWSPGQAYNEQF
v_call: TRBV19; j_call: TRBJ1-1; cdr3_aa: ASSRGRGDTEAF
v_call: TRBV4-1; j_call: TRBJ1-1; cdr3_aa: ASSQRDSSNTEAF
v_call: TRBV5-5; j_call: TRBJ1-2; cdr3_aa: ASSATGGGGYT
v_call: TRBV6-5; j_call: TRBJ2-6; cdr3_aa: ASSYGQGPGANVLT